This section outlines one TCR beta chain sequence together with its context. Its antigen is as yet unknown. Germline V gene lookup returns CDR1 KGHSH and CDR2 LQKENI. CDR3 length: 17 amino acids. Trimming stripped 1 base from V and 5 bases from J, with 17 bases between. Autoimmune disease history or systemic immunosuppression disqualified patients. The assay was immunoSEQ multiplex PCR, and TCRdb's table has in-frame clones only and misses some. The repertoire includes roughly 93,000 clones, 92% of them detected once, and roughly 0.5% sits in the top ten. This specimen comes from a study of OX40 agonist ivuxolimab in advanced cancers. Study-level background: Every 2 weeks, patients received ivuxolimab intravenously, dosed at 0.01 to 10 mg/kg. Every patient in dose escalation had hepatocellular carcinoma, melanoma, renal cell or head and neck cancer.

Findings and limits, study-wide: People who partly responded at 0.1-3.0 mg/kg had some of the least clonal expansion seen.

The receptor was isolated from an adult with an advanced solid tumor such as melanoma, head and neck, liver or kidney cancer. The chain is built from TRBV18 and TRBJ2-2, with a tentative D call TRBD1 (6 bases). Sequences were derived from CD4+ or CD8+ T cells sorted from blood, sampled in a trial of the OX40 agonist ivuxolimab. Here the CDR3 reads CASSPHRVGTETGELFF. The CDR3 DNA follows: TGTGCCAGCTCACCACACAGGGTAGGGACCGAAACCGGGGAGCTGTTTTTT.